Following are 13 T cell receptor beta chains from one sample sequenced in a study of beta chain features in type 1 diabetes. The whole isolated RNA underwent reverse transcription, so sequencing captured expressed TCRB transcripts. Profiled with immunoSEQ multiplex PCR; TCRdb holds only in-frame clones, not every one. The sample lists about 410,000 clones, over 11% occurring once. The sample comprised naive CD4+ T cells from blood. The receptors come from a man under 40 in good health.

The chain joins TRBV19 to TRBJ1-3; 7 bases are shared with TRBD1. The CDR3 has 15 residues. Trimming removed 4 bases from V and 7 bases from J; junction bases left unmatched: 10. In germline, CDR1 is LNHDA, CDR2 SQIVND (reference sequence). The CDR3 nucleotides are TGTGCCAGTAGTACAACCCGGACAGGAGGTAACACCATATATTTT. Translation gives CASSTTRTGGNTIYF.

This chain connects TRBV18 to TRBJ2-3, with 11 nucleotides matching TRBD2. Germline V gene data show CDR1 as KGHSH and CDR2 as LQKENI. The CDR3 is made up of 14 amino acids. The V gene end was trimmed by 3 bases and the J gene end by 5 bases; junction bases not matched to a gene: 1. CDR3 region: CASSPLAGGDTQYF. The CDR3 coding sequence is TGTGCCAGCTCACCCCTAGCGGGGGGAGATACGCAGTATTTT.

This clone was detected a few times. The gene calls are TRBV5-6 and TRBJ1-2; a weak D match, TRBD1 (6 bases). In germline, CDR1 is SGHDT, CDR2 YYEEEE. CDR3 length equals 12 residues. Trimming took 4 bases from V and 7 from J, leaving 11 bases between them. The CDR3 here is CASSVRGGGYTF. The CDR3, as DNA: TGTGCCAGCAGCGTCAGGGGCGGTGGCTACACCTTC.

In DNA, the CDR3 is TGTGCCAGCAGCCAAGATCGAGTAGATACGCAGTATTTT. It encodes CASSQDRVDTQYF. The chain uses TRBV4-2 and TRBJ2-3; D uncertain. Trimming shortened V by 0 bases and J by 5 bases, and 6 bases separated the two germline ends. CDR1 is LGHNA, CDR2 YNFKEQ, per germline. The CDR3 has 13 amino acids.

V and J are TRBV19 and TRBJ2-3; no definite D call. The CDR3 extends over 15 amino acids. The germline CDR1 and CDR2 sequences are LNHDA and SQIVND (reference sequence). V lost 1 base, J lost 4 bases, and 12 bases lay in between. The CDR3 DNA sequence: TGTGCCAGTAGTATAGGAGATAGTCCCGCAGATACGCAGTATTTT. Translating gives CASSIGDSPADTQYF.

This sequence joins TRBV10-3 and TRBJ1-2; weak D call: TRBD1 (6 bases). CDR3 length: 15 amino acids. CDR1 is ENHRY, CDR2 SYGVKD, per germline. Trimming removed 9 bases at V and 4 bases at J, with 21 bases between. The CDR3 loop is CAIGEGGSPLYGYTF. In DNA form, the CDR3 reads TGTGCCATTGGAGAGGGGGGGTCCCCTCTCTATGGCTACACCTTC.

This clone showed up just a few times. V gene TRBV7-2 combines with J gene TRBJ2-3; 10 bases fit TRBD2. Germline V lookup: CDR1 SGHTA, CDR2 FQGNSA. The CDR3 consists of 14 residues. Trimming cost V 7 bases and J 3 bases; bases outside gene matches: 4. This CDR3 reads CASTLLAGTDTQYF. CDR3 DNA sequence: TGTGCCAGCACCCTACTAGCGGGAACAGATACGCAGTATTTT.

CDR3: CASSPNSPQGMNQPQHF. The CDR3 coding sequence is TGTGCCAGCTCACCAAACTCTCCGCAGGGTATGAATCAGCCCCAGCATTTT. The V and J genes are TRBV18 and TRBJ1-5; D is perhaps TRBD1 (5 bases). V lost 2 bases, J lost 4 bases, and 18 bases lay in between. From germline, CDR1 is KGHSH and CDR2 LQKENI. The CDR3 spans 17 residues. Full variable domain (missing parts from reference TRBV18 and TRBJ1-5): NAGVMQNPRHLVRRRGQEARLRCSPMKGHSHVYWYRQLPEEGLKFMVYLQKENIIDESGMPKERFSAEFPKEGPSILRIQQVVRGDSAAYFCASSPNSPQGMNQPQHFGDGTRLSIL.

This chain connects TRBV6-4 to TRBJ2-7; D ambiguous. This CDR3 region has 13 residues. The germline V gene encodes CDR1 MRHNA and CDR2 SNTAGT. The germline V and J ends were trimmed by 4 bases and 3 bases, with 10 bases remaining between them. The CDR3 DNA follows: TGTGCCAGCAGTGGCACAGCCAACTACGAGCAGTACTTC. It codes for CASSGTANYEQYF.

This clone was found a few times. The V gene is TRBV25-1, the J gene TRBJ1-4; D may be TRBD1 (6 bases). The germline V gene encodes CDR1 MGHDK and CDR2 SYGVNS. The CDR3 is made up of 14 amino acids. V lost 4 bases to trimming and J lost 8 bases, with 14 bases between them. The CDR3 sequence is CASSVQGGVEKLFF. In nucleotides, the CDR3 is TGTGCCAGCAGTGTACAGGGTGGGGTCGAAAAACTGTTTTTT.

There are a few counts of this clone. The chain links TRBV5-4 to TRBJ1-4, with 9 nucleotides matching TRBD1. Germline V CDR1 and CDR2: SGHNT, YYREEE (reference sequence). After removal of 4 bases from V and 7 bases from J, the junction contained 8 bases not matched to a gene. The CDR3 has 15 amino acids. The CDR3 here is CASSATGTGSEKLFF. The CDR3 nucleotides read TGTGCCAGCAGCGCTACCGGGACAGGGAGTGAAAAACTGTTTTTT.

The chain links TRBV9 to TRBJ2-2; D is unresolved. V was cut by 4 bases and J by 6 bases, with 7 bases left in between. Germline values: CDR1 SGDLS, CDR2 YYNGEE. This CDR3 spans 12 amino acids. The CDR3 sequence: CASSSFPGELFF. The CDR3 region has the DNA TGTGCCAGCAGCTCTTTTCCCGGGGAGCTGTTTTTT.

The sample holds a few counts of this clone. The same CDR3 also results from other DNA sequences found in this sample. The genes are TRBV29-1 and TRBJ1-3, with D hard to call. Germline assignment: CDR1 SQVTM and CDR2 ANQGSEA. Trimming left V 4 bases short and J 0 bases short, with 4 bases between. The CDR3 consists of 12 residues. In DNA, the CDR3 is TGCAGCGTTGTGAGCTCTGGAAACACCATATATTTT. Its translation: CSVVSSGNTIYF.